The 30 T cell receptor beta chains presented below share a single source sample, sequenced in a study of blood T cells in healthy people across ages. Combining a sample-barcoded 5' primer with a J-beta primer mix, a second PCR ran for 7 to 11 cycles. MiXCR, applied by TCRdb to the 5' RACE reads, yields one record per CDR3 protein. The sample has 600,000 or so distinct CDR3 sequences, 40% to 50% seen once. The material sequenced was blood. These receptors were taken from an elderly man in good health.

The chain joins TRBV3-1 to TRBJ2-1, with 10 bases fitting TRBD2. CDR3 size: 17 residues. Looked up from germline, CDR1 is LGHDT and CDR2 is YNNKEL (reference sequence). V lost 0 bases to trimming and J lost 10 bases; unmatched junction nucleotides: 12. CDR3 residues: CASSQDRLAGVSYEQFF. The CDR3, as DNA: TGTGCCAGCAGCCAAGATCGGCTAGCGGGAGTAAGTTACGAGCAGTTCTTC.

This clonotype has more than one count but fewer than ten. The chain links TRBV9 to TRBJ2-1; D gene unclear. Trimming shortened V by 3 bases and J by 5 bases, and 3 bases separated the two germline ends. This CDR3 has 11 residues. Germline CDR1 SGDLS, CDR2 YYNGEE. Here the CDR3 reads CASSADNEQFF. The CDR3, as DNA: TGTGCCAGCAGCGCGGACAATGAGCAGTTCTTC.

This clonotype was observed a handful of times. The rearrangement uses TRBV3-1 and TRBJ2-7, with D unresolved. The end of the DNA is better explained by TRBJ2-5, so the J call may be wrong. Germline CDR1 reads LGHDT; CDR2 reads YNNKEL (reference sequence). The CDR3 extends over 12 amino acids. The CDR3 spells CASSLNRETQYF. For the CDR3, the DNA is TGTGCCAGCAGCCTTAACCGAGAGACCCAGTACTTC.

The V and J genes are TRBV4-2 and TRBJ2-5, with unresolved D. V shed 1 base and J shed 11 bases, with 14 bases lying between them. The CDR3 length is 13 residues. Germline CDR1 reads LGHNA; CDR2 reads YNFKEQ. Here the CDR3 DNA reads TGTGCCAGCAGCCAAGGGGGTAAAGATGAGCAGTACTTC. Amino acids: CASSQGGKDEQYF.

This clonotype has a count of ten or more. The chain joins TRBV6-5 to TRBJ2-1; 13 bases map to TRBD2. V lost 2 bases to trimming and J lost 9 bases; unmatched junction nucleotides: 4. Germline V lookup: CDR1 MNHEY, CDR2 SVGAGI. The CDR3 totals 15 residues. Written as DNA, the CDR3 is TGTGCCAGCAGTTACGGACTAGCGGGAGAGAGTGAGCAGTTCTTC. Translating gives CASSYGLAGESEQFF.

This chain joins TRBV18 and TRBJ1-2, with D possibly matching TRBD1 (6 bases). Trimming removed 2 bases from V and 6 bases from J, with 10 bases in between. This CDR3 has 13 amino acids. The germline V gene has CDR1 KGHSH and CDR2 LQKENI. DNA for the CDR3: TGTGCCAGCTCACCAGGACAGCTCAATGGCTACACCTTC. Protein: CASSPGQLNGYTF. The whole variable domain, filled in from reference TRBV18 and TRBJ1-2, reads NAGVMQNPRHLVRRRGQEARLRCSPMKGHSHVYWYRQLPEEGLKFMVYLQKENIIDESGMPKERFSAEFPKEGPSILRIQQVVRGDSAAYFCASSPGQLNGYTFGSGTRLTVV.

The chain couples TRBV5-6 to TRBJ2-7, with 13 bases matching TRBD2. The length of the CDR3 is 16 residues. The trim removed 4 bases at V and 4 bases at J, leaving 8 bases unmatched. CDR1 and CDR2 from the germline V gene are SGHDT and YYEEEE. CDR3: CASSRTTSGRRYEQYF. DNA of the CDR3: TGTGCCAGCAGCCGGACGACTAGCGGGAGGAGGTACGAGCAGTACTTC.

The J gene is TRBJ2-6, the V gene TRBV5-1; 11 positions agree with TRBD1. With 2 bases clipped from V and 2 bases from J, the junction kept 6 bases outside the gene matches. CDR3 length: 18 residues. Germline CDR1 is SGHRS and CDR2 is YFSETQ. CDR3 nucleotides: TGCGCCAGCAGCTTACTGGACAGGGGGCTCACTGGGGCCAACGTCCTGACTTTC. It yields the protein CASSLLDRGLTGANVLTF.

The chain recombines TRBV7-9 with TRBJ2-1; TRBD2 matches at 8 bases. J gave up 5 bases and V 2 bases, and 8 bases lay outside the gene matches. This CDR3 has 16 residues. Germline V gene sequence: CDR1 SEHNR, CDR2 FQNEAQ (reference sequence). The CDR3 DNA sequence: TGTGCCAGCAGCTTATTGGCTAGCGGGCGAAACAATGAGCAGTTCTTC. Encoded protein: CASSLLASGRNNEQFF.

This clonotype was counted a few times. The chain is built from TRBV7-2 and TRBJ2-5; 10 bases line up with TRBD2. The length of the CDR3 is 15 residues. The junction had 3 bases not matched to a gene; V was cut back by 0 bases and J by 5 bases. Germline values: CDR1 SGHTA, CDR2 FQGNSA. The CDR3 is CASSLAPSGSETQYF. Written as DNA, the CDR3 is TGTGCCAGCAGCTTAGCGCCTAGCGGGAGTGAGACCCAGTACTTC.

The V call is TRBV12-3 or TRBV12-4, the J call TRBJ2-3; TRBD2 matches at 9 bases. The CDR3 sequence is 15 residues long. V was clipped by 3 bases and J by 4 bases; unmatched bases: 5. The CDR3 sequence is CASSLGRGGSDTQYF. CDR3 nucleotides: TGTGCCAGCAGTTTGGGGCGGGGGGGTTCAGATACGCAGTATTTT.

V is TRBV5-1 and J is TRBJ1-2; TRBD1 might be the D (6 bases). The CDR3 sequence is 14 residues long. The germline gives CDR1 SGHRS, CDR2 YFSETQ. Deletions cut 2 bases from V and 6 bases from J, with 14 bases between. CDR3 sequence: CASSFQWGANGYTF. The CDR3 DNA reads as TGCGCCAGCAGCTTCCAATGGGGGGCTAATGGCTACACCTTC.

This clonotype was picked up one time. This chain joins TRBV2 and TRBJ2-5; 8 bases agree with TRBD2. Gene TRBJ2-7 matches the end of the DNA better, so the J call may be wrong. CDR3 length: 15 amino acids. CDR1 is SNHLY, CDR2 FYNNEI, per germline. The CDR3 loop is CASSVSQRETGEQYF. DNA of the CDR3: TGTGCCAGCAGTGTAAGCCAGCGGGAGACGGGCGAGCAGTACTTC.

Ten or more counts support this clonotype. J is TRBJ2-5 and V is TRBV6-2 or TRBV6-3, with D perhaps matching TRBD1 (6 bases). V was trimmed by 10 bases and J by 5 bases, leaving 14 bases between them. CDR1 is MNHEY, CDR2 SVGEGT, per germline. There are 12 residues in the CDR3. The CDR3 nucleotides are TGTGCCATCAAGGGGGATGGGGAGACCCAGTACTTC. It specifies CAIKGDGETQYF.

This clonotype has ten or more counts. This chain connects TRBV6-5 to TRBJ2-5, with a tentative D call TRBD2 (5 bases). The CDR3 loop spans 14 amino acids. Per germline, CDR1 MNHEY and CDR2 SVGAGI. V was cut by 2 bases and J by 1 base, with 8 bases left in between. The CDR3 nucleotides are TGTGCCAGCAGTTACGTAGCGAGCCAAGAGACCCAGTACTTC. Its translation: CASSYVASQETQYF.

This clonotype has only a few counts. The V call is TRBV7-9, the J call TRBJ1-3, with D hard to call. V was shortened by 6 bases and J by 0 bases, with 15 bases between the two germline ends. The CDR3 sequence is 16 residues long. The germline V gene encodes CDR1 SEHNR and CDR2 FQNEAQ (reference sequence). The DNA for the CDR3 is TGTGCCAGCAGGCCCCGGCTTACACTCTCTGGAAACACCATATATTTT. Its protein is CASRPRLTLSGNTIYF.

The J gene is TRBJ1-1, the V gene TRBV5-1; tentative D call: TRBD1 (5 bases). CDR3 length equals 15 residues. V was cut by 4 bases and J by 0 bases, with 13 bases left in between. The germline CDR1 and CDR2 sequences are SGHRS and YFSETQ. The chain's CDR3 is CASSRSAGLNTEAFF. The DNA for the CDR3 is TGCGCCAGCAGCCGAAGCGCAGGGCTGAACACTGAAGCTTTCTTT.

The V and J genes are TRBV20-1 and TRBJ1-5; weak D call: TRBD1 (5 bases). The germline V gene encodes CDR1 DFQATT and CDR2 SNEGSKA (reference sequence). The CDR3 sequence is 13 residues long. V gave up 0 bases and J gave up 4 bases, with 7 bases separating them. CDR3 in DNA: TGCAGTGCTAGAGAGGGGCCAAATCAGCCCCAGCATTTT. This encodes CSAREGPNQPQHF.

This clonotype was recorded once. A much larger clone sits a single nucleotide away, making a read error possible. The chain is built from TRBV15 and TRBJ2-1, with no clear D. Trimming took off 5 bases at V and 7 bases at J, with 15 bases between the two ends. CDR1 LNHNV and CDR2 YYDKDF come from the germline V gene (reference sequence). CDR3 size: 14 residues. The CDR3 spells CATSPPASWNEQFF. CDR3 nucleotides: TGTGCCACCAGCCCACCGGCGTCCTGGAATGAGCAGTTCTTC. Complete variable domain (other parts from reference TRBV15 and TRBJ2-1): DAMVIQNPRYQVTQFGKPVTLSCSQTLNHNVMYWYQQKSSQAPKLLFHYYDKDFNNEADTPDNFQSRRPNTSFCFLDIRSPGLGDTAMYLCATSPPASWNEQFFGPGTRLTVL.

The rearrangement links TRBV5-1 to TRBJ1-6, with 7 bases aligning to TRBD1. With V trimmed by 4 bases and J by 10 bases, 11 bases remained unmatched. This CDR3 comprises 15 residues. Germline V gene data show CDR1 as SGHRS and CDR2 as YFSETQ. CDR3 bases: TGCGCCAGCAGCCAAACAGGGGATTGGGAGTCACCCCTCCACTTT. As protein: CASSQTGDWESPLHF.

The chain links TRBV20-1 to TRBJ1-6, with D perhaps matching TRBD1 (6 bases). This CDR3 has 15 residues. CDR1 DFQATT and CDR2 SNEGSKA come from the germline V gene (reference sequence). Trimming removed 1 base at V and 7 bases at J, with 14 bases between. The CDR3 region is CSARGRGIGNSPLHF. The CDR3 bases are TGCAGTGCTAGAGGGAGGGGGATTGGGAATTCACCCCTCCACTTT.

The gene calls are TRBV12-3 or TRBV12-4 and TRBJ1-5; 9 positions agree with TRBD1. The CDR3 loop spans 15 amino acids. With V trimmed by 3 bases and J by 5 bases, 5 bases remained unmatched. The CDR3 region is CASSFGTGSDQPQHF. As DNA, the CDR3 is TGTGCCAGCAGTTTCGGGACAGGGTCCGATCAGCCCCAGCATTTT.

The chain has TRBV29-1 and TRBJ1-2; 7 bases line up with TRBD1. The CDR3 extends over 16 amino acids. Looked up from germline, CDR1 is SQVTM and CDR2 is ANQGSEA. J lost 1 base, V lost 4 bases, and 12 bases had no gene match. CDR3 sequence: CSVATPRDSLNYGYTF. The CDR3 bases are TGCAGCGTTGCAACCCCCCGGGACAGTCTTAACTATGGCTACACCTTC.

The rearrangement uses TRBV4-3 and TRBJ2-3; the D gene is possibly TRBD1 (6 bases). Per the germline V gene, CDR1 is LGHNA and CDR2 is YSLEER. This CDR3 has 13 residues. Trimming removed 4 bases at V and 5 bases at J, with 10 bases between. In DNA, the CDR3 is TGCGCCAGCAGCCGCTTACAGGGAGATACGCAGTATTTT. Encoded protein: CASSRLQGDTQYF.

The rearrangement joins TRBV15 to TRBJ1-5, with 7 bases matching TRBD1. CDR3 length: 17 residues. Germline V gene sequence: CDR1 LNHNV, CDR2 YYDKDF (reference sequence). Trimming at V came to 0 bases and at J to 3 bases, leaving 8 bases not matched to a gene. The CDR3 DNA reads TGTGCCACCAGCAGAGATCATGGGGGACAGTTCAATCAGCCCCAGCATTTT. Translating it yields CATSRDHGGQFNQPQHF.

The chain recombines TRBV6-2 or TRBV6-3 with TRBJ2-3; TRBD1 matches 9 bases. Germline V lookup: CDR1 MNHEY, CDR2 SVGEGT. The CDR3 loop spans 15 amino acids. J was trimmed by 4 bases and V by 6 bases; bases with no gene match: 8. The CDR3 DNA reads as TGTGCCAGCAGGGGCCCGGGACAGGGCGCAGATACGCAGTATTTT. As protein: CASRGPGQGADTQYF.

This clonotype has only one observation. The V gene is TRBV9, the J gene TRBJ1-2; weak D call: TRBD1 (5 bases). Deletions cut 3 bases from V and 4 bases from J, with 19 bases between. This CDR3 region has 16 residues. From germline, CDR1 is SGDLS and CDR2 YYNGEE. In DNA, the CDR3 is TGTGCCAGCAGCGAGACCCTGGCAGGGAGTAGCTATGGCTACACCTTC. Translating gives CASSETLAGSSYGYTF.

The CDR3 nucleotides are TGTGCCAGCAGCTTAGATCGGGTCAGGGGAGATGGCTACACCTTC. This sequence encodes CASSLDRVRGDGYTF. This sequence joins TRBV11-2 and TRBJ1-2; D possibly corresponds to TRBD1 (6 bases). Germline V gene sequence: CDR1 SGHAT, CDR2 FQNNGV. V was clipped by 0 bases and J by 6 bases, with 14 bases between them. The CDR3 length is 15 residues. The full variable domain, its missing parts supplied by reference TRBV11-2 and TRBJ1-2, is EAGVAQSPRYKIIEKRQSVAFWCNPISGHATLYWYQQILGQGPKLLIQFQNNGVVDDSQLPKDRFSAERLKGVDSTLKIQPAKLEDSAVYLCASSLDRVRGDGYTFGSGTRLTVV.

This chain connects TRBV15 to TRBJ2-7; D is unclear. V dropped 0 bases and J dropped 1 base, with 4 bases sitting between them. The germline gives CDR1 LNHNV, CDR2 YYDKDF (reference sequence). This CDR3 is 13 amino acids long. The CDR3 loop is CATSRDPSYEQYF. The CDR3 nucleotides read TGTGCCACCAGCAGAGATCCTTCCTACGAGCAGTACTTC.

This clonotype was seen at least ten times. The gene calls are TRBV7-9 and TRBJ2-1; a possible D gene is TRBD2 (6 bases). Trimming cost V 5 bases and J 6 bases, with 17 bases left between them. This CDR3 is 15 amino acids long. Germline loops: CDR1 SEHNR, CDR2 FQNEAQ (reference sequence). CDR3 residues: CASSMGIGSSNEQFF. CDR3 DNA sequence: TGTGCCAGCAGCATGGGGATCGGGAGTAGCAATGAGCAGTTCTTC.